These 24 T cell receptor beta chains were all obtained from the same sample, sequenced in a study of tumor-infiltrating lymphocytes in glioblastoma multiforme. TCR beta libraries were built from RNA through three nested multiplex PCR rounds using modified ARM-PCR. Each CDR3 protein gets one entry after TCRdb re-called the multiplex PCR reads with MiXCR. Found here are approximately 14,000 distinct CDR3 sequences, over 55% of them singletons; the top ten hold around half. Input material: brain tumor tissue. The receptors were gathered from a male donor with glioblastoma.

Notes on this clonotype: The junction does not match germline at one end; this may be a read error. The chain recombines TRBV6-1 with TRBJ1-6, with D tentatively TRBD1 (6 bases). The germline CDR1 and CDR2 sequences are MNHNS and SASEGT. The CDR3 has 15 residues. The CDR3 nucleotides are TGTGCCAGAAGTGAGTCAACAGGGTCCAATTCACCCCTCCACTTT. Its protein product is CARSESTGSNSPLHF.

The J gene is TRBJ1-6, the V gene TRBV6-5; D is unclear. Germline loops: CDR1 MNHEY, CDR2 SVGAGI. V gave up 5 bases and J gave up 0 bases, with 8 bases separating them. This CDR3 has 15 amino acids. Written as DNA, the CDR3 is TGTGCCAGCAGTCTGGATGGCTCCTATAATTCACCCCTCCACTTT. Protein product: CASSLDGSYNSPLHF.

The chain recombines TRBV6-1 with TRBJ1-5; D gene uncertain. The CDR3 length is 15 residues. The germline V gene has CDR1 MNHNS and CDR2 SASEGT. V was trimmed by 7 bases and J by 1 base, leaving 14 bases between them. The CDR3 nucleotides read TGTGCCAGCAATGGTTTGGAGACAAGCAATCAGCCCCAGCATTTT. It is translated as CASNGLETSNQPQHF.

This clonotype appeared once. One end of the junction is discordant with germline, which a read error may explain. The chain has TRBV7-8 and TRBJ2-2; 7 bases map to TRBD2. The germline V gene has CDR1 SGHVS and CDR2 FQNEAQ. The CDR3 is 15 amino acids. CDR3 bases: TGTGCCAGCAGCTTAGCGGGAGGGGTCCCTGGGGAGCTGTTTTTC. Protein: CASSLAGGVPGELFF.

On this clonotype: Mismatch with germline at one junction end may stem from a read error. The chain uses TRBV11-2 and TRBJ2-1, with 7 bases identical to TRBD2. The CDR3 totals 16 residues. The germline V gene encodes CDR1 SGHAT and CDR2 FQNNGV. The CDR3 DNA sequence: TGTGCCAACAGCTTAGCGGGTGGAACCTCCTACAATGAGCAATTCTTC. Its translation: CANSLAGGTSYNEQFF.

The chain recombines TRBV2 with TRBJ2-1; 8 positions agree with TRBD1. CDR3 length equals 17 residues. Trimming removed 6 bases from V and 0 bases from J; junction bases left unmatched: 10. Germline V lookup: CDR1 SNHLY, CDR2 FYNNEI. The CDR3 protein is CASRPGGAGSSYNEQFF. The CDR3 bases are TGTGCCAGCAGACCAGGGGGCGCGGGAAGCTCCTACAATGAGCAGTTCTTC.

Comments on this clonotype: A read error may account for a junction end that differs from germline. CDR3 in DNA: TGTGCCAGCAGCGCCGGGATGCCCTCTGGAAACACCATATATTTC. Residues: CASSAGMPSGNTIYF. The chain joins TRBV11-2 to TRBJ1-3, with D unresolved. CDR3 length: 15 residues. The germline CDR1 and CDR2 sequences are SGHAT and FQNNGV.

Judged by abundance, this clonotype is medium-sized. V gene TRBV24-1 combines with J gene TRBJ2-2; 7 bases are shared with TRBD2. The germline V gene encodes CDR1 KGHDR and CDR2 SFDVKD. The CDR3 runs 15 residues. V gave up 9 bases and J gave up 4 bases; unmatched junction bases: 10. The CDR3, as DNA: TGTGCCACCGAATCTAGGGAGGGACCCACCGGGGAGCTGTTTTTT. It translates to CATESREGPTGELFF.

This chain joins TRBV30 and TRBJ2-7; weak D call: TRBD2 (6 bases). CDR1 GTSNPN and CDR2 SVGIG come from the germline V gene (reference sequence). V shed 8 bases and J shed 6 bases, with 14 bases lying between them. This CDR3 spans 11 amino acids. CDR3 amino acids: CARRSGAEQYF. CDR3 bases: TGTGCCCGCAGGTCGGGAGCCGAGCAGTACTTC.

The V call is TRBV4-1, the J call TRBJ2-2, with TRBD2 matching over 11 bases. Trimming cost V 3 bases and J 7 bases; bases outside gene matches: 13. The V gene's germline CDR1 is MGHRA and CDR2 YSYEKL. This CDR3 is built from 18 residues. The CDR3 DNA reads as TGCGCCAGCAGCCATGGAATAGCGGGAGGGCAAAGAGTCGGGGAGCTGTTTTTT. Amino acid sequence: CASSHGIAGGQRVGELFF.

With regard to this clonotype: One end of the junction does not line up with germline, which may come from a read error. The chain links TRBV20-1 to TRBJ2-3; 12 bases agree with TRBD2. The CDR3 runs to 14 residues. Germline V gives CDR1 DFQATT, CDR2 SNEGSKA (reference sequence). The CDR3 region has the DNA TGCTGTGCAGGGACTAGCGGGAGCACAGATACGCAGTATTTT. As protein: CCAGTSGSTDTQYF.

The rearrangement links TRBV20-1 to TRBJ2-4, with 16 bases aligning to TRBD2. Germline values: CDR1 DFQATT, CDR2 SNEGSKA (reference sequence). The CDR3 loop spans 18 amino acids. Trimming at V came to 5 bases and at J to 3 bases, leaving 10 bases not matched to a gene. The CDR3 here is CSAPPGLAGGVGKNIQYF. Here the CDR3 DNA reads TGCAGTGCTCCACCGGGACTAGCGGGAGGGGTAGGCAAAAACATTCAGTACTTC.

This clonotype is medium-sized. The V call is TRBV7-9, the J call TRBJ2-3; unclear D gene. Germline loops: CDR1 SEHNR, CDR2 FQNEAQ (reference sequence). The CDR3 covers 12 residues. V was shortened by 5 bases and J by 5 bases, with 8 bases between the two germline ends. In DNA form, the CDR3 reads TGTGCCAGCAGCGGACGGCTAGATACGCAGTATTTT. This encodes CASSGRLDTQYF.

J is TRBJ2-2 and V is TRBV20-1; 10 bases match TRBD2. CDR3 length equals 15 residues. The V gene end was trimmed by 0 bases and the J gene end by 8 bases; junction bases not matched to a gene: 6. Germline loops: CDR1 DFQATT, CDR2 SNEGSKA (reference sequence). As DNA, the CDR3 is TGCAGTGCTAGAGATTCGGCTAGCGGGAGTGGGGAGCTGTTTTTT. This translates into CSARDSASGSGELFF.

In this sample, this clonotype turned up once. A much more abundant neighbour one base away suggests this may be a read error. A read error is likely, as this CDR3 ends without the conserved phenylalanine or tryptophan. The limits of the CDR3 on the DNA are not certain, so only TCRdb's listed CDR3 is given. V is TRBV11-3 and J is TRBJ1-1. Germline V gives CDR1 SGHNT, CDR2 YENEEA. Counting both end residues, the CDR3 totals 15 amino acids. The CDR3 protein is CASSEGDFRNTEASC.

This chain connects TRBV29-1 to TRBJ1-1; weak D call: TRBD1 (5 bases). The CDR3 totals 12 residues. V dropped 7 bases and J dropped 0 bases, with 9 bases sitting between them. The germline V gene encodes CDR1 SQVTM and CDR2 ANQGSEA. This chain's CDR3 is CSALGVNTEAFF. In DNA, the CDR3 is TGCAGCGCCCTAGGGGTGAACACTGAAGCTTTCTTT.

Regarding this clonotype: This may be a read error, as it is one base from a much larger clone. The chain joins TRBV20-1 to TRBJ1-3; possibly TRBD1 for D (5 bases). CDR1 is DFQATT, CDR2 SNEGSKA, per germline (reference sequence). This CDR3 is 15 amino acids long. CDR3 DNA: TGCAGTGCTAGGGTCACAGGAAGCTCTGAAAACACCATATATTTT. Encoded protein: CSARVTGSSENTIYF.

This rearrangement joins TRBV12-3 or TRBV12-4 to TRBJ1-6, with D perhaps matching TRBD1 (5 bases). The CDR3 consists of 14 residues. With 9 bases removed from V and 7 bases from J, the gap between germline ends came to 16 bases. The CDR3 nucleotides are TGTGCCAGTCACGGGGGGATCCTCAATTCACCCCTCCACTTT. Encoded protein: CASHGGILNSPLHF.

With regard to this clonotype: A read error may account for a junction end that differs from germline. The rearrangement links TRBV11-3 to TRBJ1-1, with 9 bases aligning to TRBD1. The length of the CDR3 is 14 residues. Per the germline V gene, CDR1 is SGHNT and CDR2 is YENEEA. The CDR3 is CVSSSGQGVTEAFF. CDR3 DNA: TGTGTCAGCAGCTCGGGACAGGGAGTCACTGAAGCTTTCTTT.

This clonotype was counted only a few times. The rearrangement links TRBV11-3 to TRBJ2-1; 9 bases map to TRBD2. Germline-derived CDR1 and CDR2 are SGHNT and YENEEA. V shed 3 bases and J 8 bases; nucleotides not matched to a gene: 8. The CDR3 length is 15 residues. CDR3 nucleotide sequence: TGTGCCAGCAGCTTGCGGCGGGAGGGATTCCATGAGCAGTTCTTC. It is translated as CASSLRREGFHEQFF.

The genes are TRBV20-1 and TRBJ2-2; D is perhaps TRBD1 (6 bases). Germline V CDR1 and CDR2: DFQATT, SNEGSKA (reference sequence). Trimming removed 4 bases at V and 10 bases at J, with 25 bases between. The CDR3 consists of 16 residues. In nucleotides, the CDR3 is TGCAGTGCTAACAGGGTGGACCGGGCGAAGCCCGAGGAGCTGTTTTTT. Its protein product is CSANRVDRAKPEELFF.

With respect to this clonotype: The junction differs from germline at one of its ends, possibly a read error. CDR3 sequence: CSATTQGIQTQHF. The CDR3 region has the DNA TGCAGTGCTACTACGCAGGGGATACAGACCCAGCACTTC. V usage is TRBV20-1 and J usage is TRBJ2-5; possibly TRBD1 for D (6 bases). The CDR3 is made up of 13 amino acids. Germline V CDR1 and CDR2: DFQATT, SNEGSKA (reference sequence).

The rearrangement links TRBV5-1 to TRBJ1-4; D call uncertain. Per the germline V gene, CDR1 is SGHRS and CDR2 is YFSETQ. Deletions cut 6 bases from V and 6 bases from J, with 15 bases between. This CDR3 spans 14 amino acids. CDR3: CASNSIGSYEKLFF. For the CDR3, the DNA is TGCGCCAGCAACTCGATAGGGAGTTATGAAAAACTGTTTTTT.

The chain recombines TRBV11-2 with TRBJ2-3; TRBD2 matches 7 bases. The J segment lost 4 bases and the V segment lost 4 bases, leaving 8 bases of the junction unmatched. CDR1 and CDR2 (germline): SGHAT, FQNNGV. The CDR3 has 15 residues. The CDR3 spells CASSSLTGGADTQYF. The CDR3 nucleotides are TGTGCCAGCAGCTCTCTAACGGGAGGTGCAGATACGCAGTATTTT.